A selection of T cell receptor beta chains follows, all from one sample in a study of PD-1 blockade in classical Hodgkin lymphoma. Some clones are missing from TCRdb's copy, which holds only in-frame ones; the method was immunoSEQ multiplex PCR. The profile covers some 63,000 clones, with more than 90% appearing a single time and approximately 9.9% taken by the ten largest. The sample was peripheral blood mononuclear cells (PBMCs), taken at baseline. These receptors originate from a human donor with classical Hodgkin lymphoma. The CDR3 runs from the conserved cysteine through the conserved F or W.

CDR3	V	length
CASFPTGQGSTDTQYF	TRBV18	16
CASSYDVQADTQYF	TRBV2	14
CASSQDPIEWVTDTQYF	TRBV14	17
CASSPPGLAGAETQYF	TRBV14	16
CASSQRRGEIDTQYF	TRBV4-1	15
CASSVGQGDGNTIYF	TRBV9	15
CASSLERPTNSPLHF	TRBV5-1	15
CASSTTSGSLNEQFF	TRBV5-1	15
CASSPRDNGELFF	TRBV9	13
CASSAQTSGNTIYF	TRBV7-6	14
CASSRGQYYGYTF	TRBV11-2	13
CASSPAQGANVLTF	TRBV18	14
CASSLLAGADTQYF	TRBV5-8	14
CASSSNRGNEQFF	TRBV19	13
CASRVPGVHEQYF	TRBV5-5	13
CAWSVGRLISRGLARNASTDTQYF	TRBV30	24
CASSLNYGYTF	TRBV28	11
CASSLGRRTGSTDTQYF	TRBV5-5	17
CASSRPGGADEQYF	TRBV4-1	14
CASSGQDHQETQYF	TRBV5-4	14
CASSYSSKPGGYEQYF	TRBV6-5	16
CAISDGGPGELFF	TRBV10-3	13
CASSLGPDTQYF	TRBV18	12
CASSTRGRGRGGYTF	TRBV28	15
CAISESQVYEQYF	TRBV10-3	13
CASSLGSEGGYNEQFF	TRBV27	16
CASSMLVNRDTQYF	TRBV19	14
CASTPGAGGADTQYF	TRBV19	15
CASRYRYQETQYF	TRBV28	13
CASSPDRGQVQETQYF	TRBV9	16
CASTPMVVKQQFF	TRBV28	13
CASSRSGGDYF	TRBV7-6	11
CASSLGQGIGQPQHF	TRBV5-5	15
CASSGYKVPIEQYF	TRBV7-8	14
CAISRGLESSGNTIYF	TRBV10-3	16
CASGLPHFPSYEQYF	TRBV12-5	15
CASSERAGGFYGCTF	TRBV2	15
CASRRWGGYEKLFF	TRBV13	14
CASSPASGSSYEQYF	TRBV18	15
CASSHPDISGELFF	TRBV5-6	14
CASSLWGEQFF	TRBV11-2	11
CASSLHRGRVVGNTIYF	TRBV5-8	17
CASSSPTGLGYEQYF	TRBV28	15
CASSLVSVQKGGELFF	TRBV11-3	16
CASTNPPMVDEQFF	TRBV28	14
CASSPPIRGPLFNEQFF	TRBV18	17
CASSLDPGAKTQYF	TRBV7-6	14
CASSVDRGGWREKLFF	TRBV9	16
CASSQQGISSYGYTF	TRBV28	15
CASSKTGDTGELFF	TRBV19	14
CATSFYRDRGLDEQFF	TRBV15	16
CASSSFGTYSYNEQFF	TRBV28	16
CASSPASTDTQYF	TRBV9	13
CATSNFQGSGVETQYF	TRBV15	16
CASSVVVTDTQYF	TRBV9	13
CASSRGQGRGSNQPQHF	TRBV16	17
CASSIDLQQASYNEQFF	TRBV19	17